This TCR beta chain was identified in a study of blood T cell repertoires in COVID-19. Measured with immunoSEQ multiplex PCR; TCRdb has only the in-frame clones, and not every one. The sample has about 97,000 clones, 90% seen once. Trimming removed 10 bases from V and 4 bases from J; junction bases left unmatched: 10. The CDR3 has 15 amino acids. Germline V gives CDR1 LNHDA, CDR2 SQIVND (reference sequence). The clonotype comes from a man in his 60s with acute or convalescent COVID-19. Sequencing input: peripheral blood. The J gene is TRBJ1-2, the V gene TRBV19; TRBD1 matches at 12 bases. This CDR3 is CATRRGTGGRYGYTF. In DNA form, the CDR3 reads TGTGCCACGCGGCGCGGGACAGGGGGCCGCTATGGCTACACCTTC.